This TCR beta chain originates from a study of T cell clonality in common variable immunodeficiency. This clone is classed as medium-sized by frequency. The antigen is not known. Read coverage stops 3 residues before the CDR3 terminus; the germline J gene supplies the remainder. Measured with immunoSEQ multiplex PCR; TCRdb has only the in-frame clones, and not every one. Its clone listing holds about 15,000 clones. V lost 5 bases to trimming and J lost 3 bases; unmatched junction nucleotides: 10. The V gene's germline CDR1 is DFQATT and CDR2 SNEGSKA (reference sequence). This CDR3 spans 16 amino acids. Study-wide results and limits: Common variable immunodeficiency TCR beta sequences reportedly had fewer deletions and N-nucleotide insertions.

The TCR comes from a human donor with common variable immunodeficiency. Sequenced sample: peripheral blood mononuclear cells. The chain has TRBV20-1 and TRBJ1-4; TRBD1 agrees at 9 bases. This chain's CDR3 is CSARRTYRGPNEKLFF. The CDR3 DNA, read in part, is TGCAGTGCTCGCCGTACATACAGGGGGCCTAATGAAAAA.